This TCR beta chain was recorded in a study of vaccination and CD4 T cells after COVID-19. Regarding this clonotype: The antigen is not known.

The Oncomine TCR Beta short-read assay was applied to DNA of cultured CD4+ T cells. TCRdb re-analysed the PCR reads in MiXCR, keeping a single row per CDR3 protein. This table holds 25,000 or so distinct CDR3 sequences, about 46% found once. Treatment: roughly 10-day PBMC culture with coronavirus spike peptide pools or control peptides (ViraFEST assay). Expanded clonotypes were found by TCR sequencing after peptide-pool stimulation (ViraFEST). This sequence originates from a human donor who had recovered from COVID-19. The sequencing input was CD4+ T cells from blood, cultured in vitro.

The CDR3 spells CAISESVLVRGTEQFF. The CDR3 region has the DNA TGTGCCATCAGTGAATCAGTACTAGTCAGGGGGACTGAGCAGTTCTTC. This rearrangement joins TRBV10-3 to TRBJ2-1; TRBD1 matches at 7 bases. Germline values: CDR1 ENHRY, CDR2 SYGVKD. The CDR3 loop spans 16 amino acids. V was clipped by 3 bases and J by 9 bases; unmatched bases: 14.